The entry that follows covers one T cell receptor beta chain sequence. The antigen is undetermined. Employing constant-segment primers, 5'RACE generated TCR alpha and TCR beta cDNA libraries bearing sample barcodes and UMIs. TCRdb passed the 5' RACE reads through MiXCR, listing each CDR3 protein once. This repertoire shows hundreds of thousands of distinct CDR3 sequences, around 15% found once; its top ten account for 20% to 25%. The sample comes from a study of T-cell memory formation after mild COVID-19. Whole-study results and caveats: Of the contracting clones, CD4+ ones lay mainly in CM and EM, and CD8+ ones in EMRA. While clones contracting from day 15 to 85 were balanced between CD4 and CD8, later expanders leaned CD4+. The pre-infection memory compartment contained some responding clones, suggesting cross-reactive memory joined.

The CDR3 covers 13 residues. The germline CDR1 and CDR2 sequences are DFQATT and SNEGSKA (reference sequence). V shed 1 base and J shed 1 base, with 7 bases lying between them. This rearrangement joins TRBV20-1 to TRBJ1-1, with D unclear. The sequenced sample was PBMCs or a T cell subset sorted from them (not recorded which). The receptor's source is a man aged 18 to 30 who had mild COVID-19 (a few samples of this study predate the infection). Cell type and time point are not known. The CDR3 reads CSARGLRNTEAFF. The CDR3 DNA reads TGCAGTGCTAGAGGGCTGCGGAACACTGAAGCTTTCTTT.